These 22 T cell receptor beta chains share one sample of origin, sequenced in a study of blood T cells in healthy people across ages. Combining a sample-barcoded 5' primer with a J-beta primer mix, a second PCR ran for about 6 to 12 cycles. TCRdb redid the calling of the 5' RACE reads with MiXCR, one entry per CDR3 protein. The sample yields around 1,500,000 distinct CDR3 sequences, approximately 38% seen once. Sequenced sample: blood. The source of these receptors is a woman younger than 30 in good health.

This clonotype turned up a few times. A junction boundary mismatches the germline segment, possibly from a read error. The V gene is TRBV9, the J gene TRBJ2-5; TRBD2 is a possible D gene (6 bases). The end of the DNA aligns better with TRBJ2-7, so the J call may be wrong. CDR1 and CDR2 from the germline V gene are SGDLS and YYNGEE. The CDR3 is 14 amino acids. In DNA, the CDR3 is TGTACCAGCAGCGTAGGGGCGGGGCCCTACGAGCAGTACTTC. Translation: CTSSVGAGPYEQYF.

This clonotype was seen just once. This chain connects TRBV14 to TRBJ2-1; a weak D match, TRBD2 (6 bases). The CDR3 is made up of 17 amino acids. V was shortened by 1 base and J by 8 bases, with 21 bases between the two germline ends. Looked up from germline, CDR1 is SGHDN and CDR2 is FVKESK. The CDR3 region has the DNA TGTGCCAGCAGCCAAGGCCTCGGACGGGAGAGCCTTTATGAGCAGTTCTTC. This sequence encodes CASSQGLGRESLYEQFF.

The CDR3 here is CASSLGGISYNEQYF. The CDR3 coding sequence is TGTGCCAGCAGCCTGGGGGGAATCTCCTACAATGAGCAGTACTTC. The rearrangement joins TRBV28 to TRBJ2-1; D is possibly TRBD2 (6 bases). Near its end, the DNA agrees better with TRBJ2-7, so the J call may be wrong. The V gene's germline CDR1 is MDHEN and CDR2 SYDVKM. The CDR3 consists of 15 residues.

V and J are TRBV12-3 or TRBV12-4 and TRBJ1-6; D possibly corresponds to TRBD1 (5 bases). The CDR3 is made up of 16 amino acids. Trimming removed 5 bases from V and 1 base from J, with 12 bases in between. The CDR3 DNA reads as TGTGCCAGCAGTCCTCAGGGCGGATCCTATAATTCACCCCTCCACTTT. It specifies CASSPQGGSYNSPLHF.

This chain uses TRBV20-1 with TRBJ2-3, with D perhaps TRBD2 (7 bases). V was cut by 5 bases and J by 0 bases, with 15 bases left in between. CDR1 is DFQATT, CDR2 SNEGSKA, per germline (reference sequence). The CDR3 spans 15 residues. CDR3 in amino acids: CSAGGASGSTDTQYF. DNA of the CDR3: TGCAGTGCTGGGGGGGCTAGCGGAAGCACAGATACGCAGTATTTT.

This clonotype was recorded a few times. The CDR3 region is CASSAQGQGGSSPLHF. CDR3 bases: TGTGCCAGCAGTGCTCAGGGACAGGGCGGCAGTTCACCCCTCCACTTT. The V and J genes are TRBV6-4 and TRBJ1-6; TRBD1 matches at 9 bases. With 4 bases clipped from V and 9 bases from J, the junction kept 10 bases outside the gene matches. CDR3 length: 16 amino acids. Germline V CDR1 and CDR2: MRHNA, SNTAGT.

This clonotype was found many times. The chain carries TRBV2 and TRBJ2-7, with TRBD2 as a possible D gene (6 bases). From germline, CDR1 is SNHLY and CDR2 FYNNEI. The CDR3 covers 14 residues. The V gene lost 5 bases and the J gene lost 1 base, with 12 bases spanning the gap. The CDR3 coding sequence is TGTGCCAGCAGTACCGGGACTTCTTCCTACGAGCAGTACTTC. It yields the protein CASSTGTSSYEQYF.

The chain employs TRBV7-2 and TRBJ1-2, with D perhaps TRBD1 (5 bases). V lost 5 bases to trimming and J lost 7 bases, with 17 bases between them. The CDR3 consists of 14 residues. Germline lookup yields CDR1 SGHTA and CDR2 FQGNSA. The CDR3 nucleotides read TGTGCCAGCAGCGTAATCACAGGATCTAGTGGCTACACCTTC. Its translation: CASSVITGSSGYTF. The full variable domain, its missing parts supplied by reference TRBV7-2 and TRBJ1-2, is GAGVSQSPSNKVTEKGKDVELRCDPISGHTALYWYRQSLGQGLEFLIYFQGNSAPDKSGLPSDRFSAERTGGSVSTLTIQRTQQEDSAVYLCASSVITGSSGYTFGSGTRLTVV.

This clonotype has just a few counts. The rearrangement links TRBV20-1 to TRBJ1-1; D gene ambiguous. The germline V and J ends were trimmed by 6 bases and 0 bases, with 17 bases remaining between them. This CDR3 spans 15 amino acids. The germline gives CDR1 DFQATT, CDR2 SNEGSKA (reference sequence). The CDR3 protein is CSATRLELVNTEAFF. The CDR3 DNA reads TGCAGTGCCACCCGCTTGGAGTTGGTGAACACTGAAGCTTTCTTT.

The chain is built from TRBV14 and TRBJ1-5; 10 positions match TRBD1. In germline, CDR1 is SGHDN, CDR2 FVKESK. The CDR3 length is 14 residues. The J segment lost 7 bases and the V segment lost 5 bases, leaving 5 bases of the junction unmatched. Here the CDR3 reads CASSYGTGAQPQHF. In nucleotides, the CDR3 is TGTGCCAGCAGCTATGGGACAGGGGCACAGCCCCAGCATTTT.

This chain uses TRBV25-1 with TRBJ1-6; possible D gene TRBD1, 6 bases. The V and J ends lost 1 base and 6 bases respectively, with 16 bases between them. This CDR3 contains 17 residues. Germline CDR1 is MGHDK and CDR2 is SYGVNS. CDR3 sequence reads: CASSEFPTGRGNSPLHF. Written as DNA, the CDR3 is TGTGCCAGCAGTGAATTCCCTACAGGGAGAGGTAATTCACCCCTCCACTTT. The whole variable domain, filled in from reference TRBV25-1 and TRBJ1-6, reads EADIYQTPRYLVIGTGKKITLECSQTMGHDKMYWYQQDPGMELHLIHYSYGVNSTEKGDLSSESTVSRIRTEHFPLTLESARPSHTSQYLCASSEFPTGRGNSPLHFGNGTRLTVT.

In its sample, this clonotype was seen a few times. This chain joins TRBV3-1 and TRBJ2-5; no definite D call. Germline CDR1 reads LGHDT; CDR2 reads YNNKEL (reference sequence). V was trimmed by 2 bases and J by 1 base, leaving 5 bases between them. CDR3 size: 13 residues. As DNA, the CDR3 is TGTGCCAGCAGCCAACCCCTCCAAGAGACCCAGTACTTC. Its protein product is CASSQPLQETQYF.

The chain is built from TRBV20-1 and TRBJ1-2; 12 bases fit TRBD1. CDR3 length equals 15 residues. The germline V gene encodes CDR1 DFQATT and CDR2 SNEGSKA (reference sequence). Losses at the gene ends were 6 bases for V and 7 bases for J; bases not matched to a gene: 12. CDR3 in amino acids: CSAKGPGQGAGGYTF. CDR3 coding DNA: TGCAGTGCCAAAGGACCGGGACAGGGGGCTGGTGGCTACACCTTC.

The chain joins TRBV15 to TRBJ2-1; tentatively, D is TRBD1 (6 bases). The length of the CDR3 is 15 residues. V was clipped by 4 bases and J by 5 bases, with 15 bases between them. Germline lookup yields CDR1 LNHNV and CDR2 YYDKDF (reference sequence). In DNA, the CDR3 is TGTGCCACCAGCATGGGAAGGGGGACCAACAATGAGCAGTTCTTC. Translated, it gives CATSMGRGTNNEQFF.

The chain recombines TRBV3-1 with TRBJ2-3; no definite D call. The CDR3 length is 15 residues. Per the germline V gene, CDR1 is LGHDT and CDR2 is YNNKEL (reference sequence). V was cut by 3 bases and J by 1 base, with 11 bases left in between. The CDR3 region has the DNA TGTGCCAGCAGCCAGCTGGACGTAGGCACAGATACGCAGTATTTT. This sequence encodes CASSQLDVGTDTQYF.

Only one count was recorded for this clonotype. The genes are TRBV30 and TRBJ2-3, with 12 bases identical to TRBD2. The CDR3 sequence is 16 residues long. CDR1 GTSNPN and CDR2 SVGIG come from the germline V gene (reference sequence). V shed 1 base, J shed 0 bases, and the junction held 2 bases outside the gene matches. In nucleotides, the CDR3 is TGTGCCTGGAGTGGGACTAGCGGGGTCAGCACAGATACGCAGTATTTT. It is translated as CAWSGTSGVSTDTQYF.

The CDR3 spells CASTNPGTSSGDTQYF. CDR3 bases: TGTGCCAGCACCAATCCTGGGACTAGCAGTGGAGATACGCAGTATTTT. The V gene is TRBV2, the J gene TRBJ2-3, with 9 bases matching TRBD2. This CDR3 is 16 amino acids long. V was pared by 7 bases and J by 5 bases, with 13 bases of the junction left unmatched. In germline, CDR1 is SNHLY, CDR2 FYNNEI.

The V call is TRBV6-6, the J call TRBJ2-7; possible D gene TRBD1, 5 bases. The V gene lost 2 bases and the J gene lost 0 bases, with 14 bases spanning the gap. The CDR3 extends over 16 amino acids. Germline CDR1 is MNHNY and CDR2 is SVGAGI (reference sequence). Written as DNA, the CDR3 is TGTGCCAGCAGTTACGAAAGGACATCTAGCTCCTACGAGCAGTACTTC. It is translated as CASSYERTSSSYEQYF.

This chain links TRBV25-1 with TRBJ1-2, with 7 bases identical to TRBD1. After removal of 6 bases from V and 2 bases from J, the junction contained 3 bases not matched to a gene. Looked up from germline, CDR1 is MGHDK and CDR2 is SYGVNS. The CDR3 sequence is 13 residues long. The CDR3 here is CASRQTGNYGYTF. CDR3 sequence (DNA): TGTGCCAGCAGACAGACAGGGAACTATGGCTACACCTTC.

The V call is TRBV10-3, the J call TRBJ2-1, with D possibly matching TRBD1 (6 bases). CDR1 is ENHRY, CDR2 SYGVKD, per germline. Trimming removed 0 bases from V and 5 bases from J, with 14 bases in between. The CDR3 sequence is 16 residues long. CDR3 bases: TGTGCCATCAGTGAGTCGTTTGGGGGCCAAGACAATGAGCAGTTCTTC. Translating it yields CAISESFGGQDNEQFF.

This clonotype was seen a single time. The chain joins TRBV5-1 to TRBJ2-1; D uncertain. The DNA end favors TRBJ2-7, so the J call may be wrong. The CDR3 totals 14 residues. Germline V lookup: CDR1 SGHRS, CDR2 YFSETQ. The CDR3 is CASSQRTDRNEQYF. CDR3 nucleotide sequence: TGCGCCAGCAGCCAACGGACGGATCGGAATGAGCAGTACTTC.

In this sample, this clonotype turned up a few times. The CDR3 is CSAMSSGAYNEQFF. The CDR3 DNA sequence: TGCAGTGCCATGTCTAGCGGGGCCTACAATGAGCAGTTCTTC. The chain recombines TRBV20-1 with TRBJ2-1; the match to TRBD2 covers 9 bases. CDR1 and CDR2 (germline): DFQATT, SNEGSKA (reference sequence). CDR3 length: 14 amino acids. The J segment lost 2 bases and the V segment lost 6 bases, leaving 5 bases of the junction unmatched.